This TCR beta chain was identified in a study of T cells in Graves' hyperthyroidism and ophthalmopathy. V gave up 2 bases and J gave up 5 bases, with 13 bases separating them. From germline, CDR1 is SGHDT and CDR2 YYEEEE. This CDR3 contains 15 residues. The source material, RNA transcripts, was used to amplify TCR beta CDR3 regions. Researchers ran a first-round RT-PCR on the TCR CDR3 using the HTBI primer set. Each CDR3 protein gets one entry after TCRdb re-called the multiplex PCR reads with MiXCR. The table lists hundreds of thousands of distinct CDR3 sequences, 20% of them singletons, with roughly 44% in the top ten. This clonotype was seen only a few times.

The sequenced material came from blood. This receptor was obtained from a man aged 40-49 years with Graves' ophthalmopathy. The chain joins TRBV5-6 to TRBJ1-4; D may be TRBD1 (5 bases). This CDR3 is CASSFDSTGNEKLFF. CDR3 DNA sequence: TGTGCCAGCAGCTTCGACTCTACAGGAAATGAAAAACTGTTTTTT. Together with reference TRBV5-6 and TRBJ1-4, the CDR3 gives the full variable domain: DAGVTQSPTHLIKTRGQQVTLRCSPKSGHDTVSWYQQALGQGPQFIFQYYEEEERQRGNFPDRFSGHQFPNYSSELNVNALLLGDSALYLCASSFDSTGNEKLFFGSGTQLSVL.